This T cell receptor beta chain was profiled in a study of CD4 T cells in relation to SARS-CoV-2 and coronaviruses. CDR1 is MGHDK and CDR2 is SYGVNS in the germline V gene. This CDR3 is 16 amino acids long. Trimming shortened V by 1 base and J by 3 bases, and 13 bases separated the two germline ends. Unexposed donor CD4+ T cells date from about 2011-2018, before the COVID-19 pandemic. Isolation of CD4+ T cells took place after approximately 10 days in culture. Clones were read by immunoSEQ multiplex PCR, and TCRdb kept only the in-frame ones, dropping some. The sample has roughly 21,000 clones, roughly 80% seen once. This clone was counted a single time. No antigen is known for it.

The sequence was obtained from a human donor in good health. Sequenced: CD4+ T cells from PBMCs, cultured in vitro. The rearrangement links TRBV25-1 to TRBJ2-4, with D maybe TRBD1 (6 bases). Written as DNA, the CDR3 is TGTGCCAGCAGTGAATCCGGGACACCATACAAAAACATTCAGTACTTC. This translates into CASSESGTPYKNIQYF. The full variable domain, with the rest looked up from reference TRBV25-1 and TRBJ2-4, is EADIYQTPRYLVIGTGKKITLECSQTMGHDKMYWYQQDPGMELHLIHYSYGVNSTEKGDLSSESTVSRIRTEHFPLTLESARPSHTSQYLCASSESGTPYKNIQYFGAGTRLSVL.